This T cell receptor beta chain appears in the sequencing data of a study of cytomegalovirus exposure and HLA in healthy donors. Study-level findings and limits: The classifier, whose performance was assessed in both the original and validation cohorts, reportedly diagnosed cytomegalovirus status with high specificity and sensitivity.

The ends lost 4 bases at V and 0 bases at J; junction bases unmatched: 5. The CDR3 has 15 residues. Germline V gene data show CDR1 as SGHVS and CDR2 as FQNEAQ. The donors were healthy bone marrow donors. Comment on this clone: Its antigen is as yet unknown.

13 Jbeta primers and 60 Vbeta primers were used for the PCR. Assay used: immunoSEQ multiplex PCR; TCRdb lists only in-frame clones, some missing. This table has 55,000 to 70,000 clones, 65% to 80% appearing once. The receptor's source is a man in his forties in good health and CMV-seropositive. The rearrangement links TRBV7-8 to TRBJ1-1, with TRBD1 identical over 7 bases. The sample was PBMCs. The CDR3 is CASSSGQVLNTEAFF. The CDR3 nucleotides read TGTGCCAGCAGCTCCGGACAGGTCCTGAACACTGAAGCTTTCTTT.